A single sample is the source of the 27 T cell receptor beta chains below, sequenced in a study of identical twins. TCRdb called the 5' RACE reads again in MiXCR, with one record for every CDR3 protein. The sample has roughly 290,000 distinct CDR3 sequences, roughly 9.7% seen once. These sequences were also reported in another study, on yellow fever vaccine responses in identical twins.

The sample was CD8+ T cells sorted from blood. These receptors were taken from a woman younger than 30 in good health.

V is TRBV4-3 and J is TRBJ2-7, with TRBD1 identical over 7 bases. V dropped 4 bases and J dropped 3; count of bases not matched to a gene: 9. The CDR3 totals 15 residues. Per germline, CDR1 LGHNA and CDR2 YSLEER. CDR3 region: CASSRGQGDFYEQYF. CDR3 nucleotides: TGCGCCAGCAGCCGTGGGCAGGGGGATTTCTACGAGCAGTACTTC.

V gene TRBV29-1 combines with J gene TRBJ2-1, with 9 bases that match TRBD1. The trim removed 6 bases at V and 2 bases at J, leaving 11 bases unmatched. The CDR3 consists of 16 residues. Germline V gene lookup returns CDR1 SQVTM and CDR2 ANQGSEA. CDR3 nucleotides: TGCAGCGTACAGGGGGCGGCCCATTCTACCTACAATGAGCAGTTCTTC. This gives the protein CSVQGAAHSTYNEQFF.

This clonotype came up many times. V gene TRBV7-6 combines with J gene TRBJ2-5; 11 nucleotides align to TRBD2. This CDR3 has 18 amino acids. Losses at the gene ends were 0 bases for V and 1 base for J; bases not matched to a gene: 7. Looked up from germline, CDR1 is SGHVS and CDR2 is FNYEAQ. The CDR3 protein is CASSLATLAGDLQETQYF. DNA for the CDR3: TGTGCCAGCAGCTTAGCTACACTAGCGGGAGATCTCCAAGAGACCCAGTACTTC. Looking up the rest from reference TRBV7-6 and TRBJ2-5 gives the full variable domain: GAGVSQSPRYKVTKRGQDVALRCDPISGHVSLYWYRQALGQGPEFLTYFNYEAQQDKSGLPNDRFSAERPEGSISTLTIQRTEQRDSAMYRCASSLATLAGDLQETQYFGPGTRLLVL.

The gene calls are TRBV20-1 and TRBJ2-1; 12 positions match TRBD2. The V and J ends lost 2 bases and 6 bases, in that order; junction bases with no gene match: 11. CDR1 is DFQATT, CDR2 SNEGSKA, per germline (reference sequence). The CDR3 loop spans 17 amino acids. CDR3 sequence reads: CSARLPTSGSFRNEQFF. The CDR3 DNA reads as TGCAGTGCTAGACTCCCGACTAGCGGGAGTTTTCGCAATGAGCAGTTCTTC.

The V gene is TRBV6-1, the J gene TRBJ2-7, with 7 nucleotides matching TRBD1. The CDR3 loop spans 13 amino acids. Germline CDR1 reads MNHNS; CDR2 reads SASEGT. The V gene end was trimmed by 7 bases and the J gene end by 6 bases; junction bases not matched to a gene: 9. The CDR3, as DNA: TGTGCCAGCAATACAGGGGAGTACACCGAGCAGTACTTC. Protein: CASNTGEYTEQYF.

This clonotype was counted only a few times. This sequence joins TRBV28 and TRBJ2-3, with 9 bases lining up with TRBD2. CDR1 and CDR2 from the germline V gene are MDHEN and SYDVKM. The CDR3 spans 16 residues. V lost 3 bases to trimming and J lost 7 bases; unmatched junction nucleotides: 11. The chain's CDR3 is CASSFFASGIGNTQYF. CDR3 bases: TGTGCCAGCAGTTTTTTCGCTAGCGGGATAGGAAATACGCAGTATTTT.

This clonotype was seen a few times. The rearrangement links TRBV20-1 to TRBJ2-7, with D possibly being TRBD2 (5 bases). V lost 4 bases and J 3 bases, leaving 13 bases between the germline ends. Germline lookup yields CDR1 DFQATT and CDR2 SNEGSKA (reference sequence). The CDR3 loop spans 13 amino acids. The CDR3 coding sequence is TGCAGTGCTAATTACGGGGATTTCTACGAGCAGTACTTC. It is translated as CSANYGDFYEQYF.

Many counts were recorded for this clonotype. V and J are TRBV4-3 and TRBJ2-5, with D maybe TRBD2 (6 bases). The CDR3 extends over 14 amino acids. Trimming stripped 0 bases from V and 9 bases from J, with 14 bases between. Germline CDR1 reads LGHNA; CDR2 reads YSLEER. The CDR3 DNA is TGCGCCAGCAGCCAAGATACGGAGGGCCAGGCCCAGTACTTC. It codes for CASSQDTEGQAQYF.

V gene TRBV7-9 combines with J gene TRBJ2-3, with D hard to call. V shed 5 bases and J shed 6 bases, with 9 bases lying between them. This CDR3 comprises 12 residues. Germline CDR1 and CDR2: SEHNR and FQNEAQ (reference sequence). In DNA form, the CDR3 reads TGTGCCAGCAGCCCCACTCCGGATACGCAGTATTTT. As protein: CASSPTPDTQYF.

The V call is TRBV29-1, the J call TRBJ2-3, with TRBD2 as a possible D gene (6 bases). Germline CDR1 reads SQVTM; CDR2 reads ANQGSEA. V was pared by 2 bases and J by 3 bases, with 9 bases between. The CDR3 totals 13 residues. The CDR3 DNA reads TGCAGCGTTGAACCGGGGAGGACAGATACGCAGTATTTT. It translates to CSVEPGRTDTQYF.

The CDR3 DNA is TGTGCCTGGGGACAGGGGGACCACGAGCAGTACTTC. It specifies CAWGQGDHEQYF. The rearrangement uses TRBV30 and TRBJ2-7; 10 bases fit TRBD1. The V and J ends lost 5 bases and 5 bases, in that order; junction bases with no gene match: 3. This CDR3 is 12 amino acids long. The germline CDR1 and CDR2 sequences are GTSNPN and SVGIG (reference sequence). The full variable domain, with the rest looked up from reference TRBV30 and TRBJ2-7, is SQTIHQWPATLVQPVGSPLSLECTVEGTSNPNLYWYRQAAGRGLQLLFYSVGIGQISSEVPQNLSASRPQDRQFILSSKKLLLSDSGFYLCAWGQGDHEQYFGPGTRLTVT.

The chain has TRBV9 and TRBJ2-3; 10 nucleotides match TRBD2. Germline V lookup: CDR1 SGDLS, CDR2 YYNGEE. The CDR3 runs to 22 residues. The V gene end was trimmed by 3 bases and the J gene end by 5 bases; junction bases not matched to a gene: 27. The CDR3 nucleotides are TGTGCCAGCAGCGCGACCGAGGGAAGTAGCGGGGGGACCTACTCGATAGGAGATACGCAGTATTTT. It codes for CASSATEGSSGGTYSIGDTQYF.

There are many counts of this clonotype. As DNA, the CDR3 is TGCAGCGTTGATGGGACTAGCGGGAGCGGGTCCTACAATGAGCAGTTCTTC. Amino acid sequence: CSVDGTSGSGSYNEQFF. V is TRBV29-1 and J is TRBJ2-1; TRBD2 agrees at 14 bases. V was clipped by 3 bases and J by 1 base; unmatched bases: 5. Per germline, CDR1 SQVTM and CDR2 ANQGSEA. The CDR3 sequence is 17 residues long.

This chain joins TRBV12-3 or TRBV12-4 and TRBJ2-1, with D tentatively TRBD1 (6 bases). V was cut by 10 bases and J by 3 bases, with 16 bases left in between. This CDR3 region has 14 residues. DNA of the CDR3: TGTGCCACCCTTCCGGACAGACACTACAATGAGCAGTTCTTC. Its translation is CATLPDRHYNEQFF.

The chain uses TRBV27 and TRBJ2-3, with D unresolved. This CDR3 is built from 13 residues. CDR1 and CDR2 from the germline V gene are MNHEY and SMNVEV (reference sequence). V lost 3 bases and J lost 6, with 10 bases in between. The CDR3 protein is CASSFGGQDTQYF. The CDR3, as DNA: TGTGCCAGCAGTTTTGGCGGTCAGGATACGCAGTATTTT.

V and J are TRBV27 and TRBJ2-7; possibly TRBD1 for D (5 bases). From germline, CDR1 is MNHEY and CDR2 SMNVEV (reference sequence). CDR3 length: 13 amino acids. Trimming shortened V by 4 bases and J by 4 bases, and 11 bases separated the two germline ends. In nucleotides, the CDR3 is TGTGCCAGCAGTTCCAACCCAGGGTACGAGCAGTACTTC. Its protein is CASSSNPGYEQYF.

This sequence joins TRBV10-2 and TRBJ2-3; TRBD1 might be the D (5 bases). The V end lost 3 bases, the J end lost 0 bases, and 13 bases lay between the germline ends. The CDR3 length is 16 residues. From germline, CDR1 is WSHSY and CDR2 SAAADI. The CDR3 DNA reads TGCGCCAGCAGTGATAGAACGGACACTAGCACAGATACGCAGTATTTT. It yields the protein CASSDRTDTSTDTQYF.

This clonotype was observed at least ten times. The CDR3 reads CATSYSGGSNQPQHF. The CDR3 nucleotides read TGTGCCACCAGCTATTCAGGGGGAAGCAATCAGCCCCAGCATTTT. V is TRBV15 and J is TRBJ1-5; 7 nucleotides agree with TRBD1. With V trimmed by 5 bases and J by 1 base, 5 bases remained unmatched. The CDR3 extends over 15 amino acids. Germline CDR1 reads LNHNV; CDR2 reads YYDKDF (reference sequence).

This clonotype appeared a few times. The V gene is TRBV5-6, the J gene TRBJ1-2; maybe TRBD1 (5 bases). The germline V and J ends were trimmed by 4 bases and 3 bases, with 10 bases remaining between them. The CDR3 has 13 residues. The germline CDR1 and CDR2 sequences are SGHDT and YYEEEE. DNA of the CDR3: TGTGCCAGCAGCGCTCAGGGCGACTATGGCTACACCTTC. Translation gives CASSAQGDYGYTF. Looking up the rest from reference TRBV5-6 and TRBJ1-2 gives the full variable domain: DAGVTQSPTHLIKTRGQQVTLRCSPKSGHDTVSWYQQALGQGPQFIFQYYEEEERQRGNFPDRFSGHQFPNYSSELNVNALLLGDSALYLCASSAQGDYGYTFGSGTRLTVV.

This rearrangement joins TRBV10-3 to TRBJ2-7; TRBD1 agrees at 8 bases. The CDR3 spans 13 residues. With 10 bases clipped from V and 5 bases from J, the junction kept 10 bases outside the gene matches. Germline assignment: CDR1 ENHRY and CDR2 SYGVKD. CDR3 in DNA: TGTGCCACACGGACAGGGTTGGTGGACGAGCAGTACTTC. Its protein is CATRTGLVDEQYF.

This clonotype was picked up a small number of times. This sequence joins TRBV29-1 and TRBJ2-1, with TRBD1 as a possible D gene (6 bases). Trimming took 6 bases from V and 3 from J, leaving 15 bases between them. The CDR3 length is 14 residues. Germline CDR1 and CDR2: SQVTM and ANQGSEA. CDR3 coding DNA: TGCAGCGTCCCTGCCCAGGGGAGCTACAATGAGCAGTTCTTC. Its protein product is CSVPAQGSYNEQFF.

CDR3 amino acids: CASSQGAWGSNYGYTF. The CDR3 DNA is TGCGCCAGCAGCCAAGGCGCTTGGGGGTCTAACTATGGCTACACCTTC. This chain uses TRBV4-3 with TRBJ1-2; possibly TRBD1 for D (5 bases). Trimming took 1 base from V and 0 from J, leaving 12 bases between them. Germline CDR1 LGHNA, CDR2 YSLEER. The CDR3 length is 16 residues.

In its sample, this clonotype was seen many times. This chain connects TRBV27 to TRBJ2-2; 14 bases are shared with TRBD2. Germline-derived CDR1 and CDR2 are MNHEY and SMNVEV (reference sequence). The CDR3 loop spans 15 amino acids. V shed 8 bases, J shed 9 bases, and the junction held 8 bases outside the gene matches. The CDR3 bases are TGTGCCAGCCAACCCGGGACTAGCGGGAGCTGGGAGCTGTTTTTT. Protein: CASQPGTSGSWELFF.

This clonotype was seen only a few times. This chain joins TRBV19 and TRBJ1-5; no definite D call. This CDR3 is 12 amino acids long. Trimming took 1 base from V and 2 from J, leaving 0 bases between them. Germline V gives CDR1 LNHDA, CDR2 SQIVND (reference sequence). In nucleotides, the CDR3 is TGTGCCAGTAGTATAGGCAATCAGCCCCAGCATTTT. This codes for CASSIGNQPQHF.

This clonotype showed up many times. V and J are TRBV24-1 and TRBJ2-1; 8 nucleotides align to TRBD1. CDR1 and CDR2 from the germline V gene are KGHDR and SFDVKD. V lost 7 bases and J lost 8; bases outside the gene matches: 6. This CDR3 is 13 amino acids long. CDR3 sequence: CATRVTGGYEQFF. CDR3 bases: TGTGCCACCAGGGTAACAGGGGGATATGAGCAGTTCTTC.

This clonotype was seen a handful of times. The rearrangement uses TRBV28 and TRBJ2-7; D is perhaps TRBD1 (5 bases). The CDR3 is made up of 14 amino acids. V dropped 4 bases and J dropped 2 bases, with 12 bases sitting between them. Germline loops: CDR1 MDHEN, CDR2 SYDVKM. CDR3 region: CASSSTVSAYEQYF. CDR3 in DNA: TGTGCCAGCAGTTCGACAGTGTCAGCCTACGAGCAGTACTTC.

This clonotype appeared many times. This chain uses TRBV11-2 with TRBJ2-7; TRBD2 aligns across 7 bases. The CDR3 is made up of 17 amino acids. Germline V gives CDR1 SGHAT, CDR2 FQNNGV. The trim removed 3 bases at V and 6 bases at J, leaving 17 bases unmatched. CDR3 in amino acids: CASSFFAPTSREGEQYF. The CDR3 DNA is TGTGCCAGCAGCTTTTTCGCCCCGACTAGCCGCGAGGGCGAGCAGTACTTC. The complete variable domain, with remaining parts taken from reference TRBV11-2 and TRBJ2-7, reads EAGVAQSPRYKIIEKRQSVAFWCNPISGHATLYWYQQILGQGPKLLIQFQNNGVVDDSQLPKDRFSAERLKGVDSTLKIQPAKLEDSAVYLCASSFFAPTSREGEQYFGPGTRLTVT.